This T cell receptor (beta chain) is from a study of shared T cell receptors in the human thymus. The V end lost 4 bases, the J end lost 2 bases, and 15 bases lay between the germline ends. This CDR3 spans 15 amino acids. Germline-derived CDR1 and CDR2 are SGHRS and YFSETQ. Only in-frame clones appear in the TCRdb table, and some are missing; sequencing was by immunoSEQ multiplex PCR. This sample has some 700,000 clones, with roughly 85% found just once. The data also belong to a second study, concerning human thymus T cells. In that study: The thymus tissue came from resections taken during corrective heart surgery. Across thymic and blood repertoires, the usage of V and J genes appeared to be biased. Thymic TCR repertoires of unrelated people reportedly overlapped highly.

The clonotype was recovered from a girl under two years old with a congenital heart defect. The genes are TRBV5-1 and TRBJ2-5; D is perhaps TRBD2 (7 bases). Sequenced sample: thymocytes. CDR3 residues: CASSPCGGGQETQYF. In nucleotides, the CDR3 is TGCGCCAGCAGCCCCTGCGGGGGCGGGCAAGAGACCCAGTACTTC.